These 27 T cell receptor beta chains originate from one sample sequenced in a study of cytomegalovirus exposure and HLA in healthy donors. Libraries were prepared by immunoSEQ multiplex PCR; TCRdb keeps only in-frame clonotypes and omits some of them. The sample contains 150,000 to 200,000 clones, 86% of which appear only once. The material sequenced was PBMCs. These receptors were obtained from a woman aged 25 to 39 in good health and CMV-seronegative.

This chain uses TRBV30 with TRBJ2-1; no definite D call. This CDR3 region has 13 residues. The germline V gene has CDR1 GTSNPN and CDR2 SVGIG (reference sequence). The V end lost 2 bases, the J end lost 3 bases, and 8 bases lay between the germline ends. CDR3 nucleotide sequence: TGTGCCTGGAGTATTGGCAGCTACAATGAGCAGTTCTTC. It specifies CAWSIGSYNEQFF.

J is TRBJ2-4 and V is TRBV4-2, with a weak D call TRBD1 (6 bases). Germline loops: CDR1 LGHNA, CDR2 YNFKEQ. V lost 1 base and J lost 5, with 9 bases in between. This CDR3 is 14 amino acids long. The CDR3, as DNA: TGTGCCAGCAGCCAAGCGTCAGGGGAAAACATTCAGTACTTC. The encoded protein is CASSQASGENIQYF.

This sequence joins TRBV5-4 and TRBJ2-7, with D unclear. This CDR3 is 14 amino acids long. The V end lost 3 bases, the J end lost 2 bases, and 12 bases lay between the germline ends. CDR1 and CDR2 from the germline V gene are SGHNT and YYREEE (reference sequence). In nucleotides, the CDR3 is TGTGCCAGCAGCTCCAGTGGCAGTACCTACGAGCAGTACTTC. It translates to CASSSSGSTYEQYF.

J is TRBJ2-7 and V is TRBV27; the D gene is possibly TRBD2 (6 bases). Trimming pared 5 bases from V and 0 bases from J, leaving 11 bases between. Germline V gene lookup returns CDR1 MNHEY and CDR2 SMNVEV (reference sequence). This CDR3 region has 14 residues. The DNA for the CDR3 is TGTGCCAGCAGTGCAGACGGGAGCTCCTACGAGCAGTACTTC. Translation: CASSADGSSYEQYF.

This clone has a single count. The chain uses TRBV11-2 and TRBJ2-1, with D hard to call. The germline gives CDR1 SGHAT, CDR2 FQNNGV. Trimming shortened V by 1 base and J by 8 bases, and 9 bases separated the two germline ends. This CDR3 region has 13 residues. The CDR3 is CASSLGGRDEQFF. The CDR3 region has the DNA TGTGCCAGCAGCTTAGGGGGTCGCGATGAGCAGTTCTTC.

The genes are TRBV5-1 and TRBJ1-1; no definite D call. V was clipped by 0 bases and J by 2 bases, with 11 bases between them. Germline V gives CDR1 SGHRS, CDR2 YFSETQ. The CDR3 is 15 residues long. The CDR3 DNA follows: TGCGCCAGCAGCTTGGTCAGGAAGGATAACACTGAAGCTTTCTTT. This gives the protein CASSLVRKDNTEAFF.

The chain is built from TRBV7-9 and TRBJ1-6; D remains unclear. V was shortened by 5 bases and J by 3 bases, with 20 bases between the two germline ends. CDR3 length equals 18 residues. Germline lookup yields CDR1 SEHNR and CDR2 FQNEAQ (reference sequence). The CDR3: CASSLTWGSLNYNSPLHF. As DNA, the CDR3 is TGTGCCAGCAGCCTCACCTGGGGTAGTTTAAACTATAATTCACCCCTCCACTTT.

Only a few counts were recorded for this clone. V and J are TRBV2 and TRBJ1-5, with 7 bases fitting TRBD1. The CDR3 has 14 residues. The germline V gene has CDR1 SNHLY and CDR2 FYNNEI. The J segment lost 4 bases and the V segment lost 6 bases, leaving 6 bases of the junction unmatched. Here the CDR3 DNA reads TGTGCCAGCAGCCTGACAGGGTTGAATCAGCCCCAGCATTTT. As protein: CASSLTGLNQPQHF.

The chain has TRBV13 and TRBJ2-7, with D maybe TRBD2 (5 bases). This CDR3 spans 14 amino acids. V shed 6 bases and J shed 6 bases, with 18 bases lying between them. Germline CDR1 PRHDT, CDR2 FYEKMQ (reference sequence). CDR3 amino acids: CASSPNGLTAEQYF. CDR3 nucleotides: TGTGCCAGCAGTCCAAACGGACTCACCGCCGAGCAGTACTTC. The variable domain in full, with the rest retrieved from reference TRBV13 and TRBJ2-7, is AAGVIQSPRHLIKEKRETATLKCYPIPRHDTVYWYQQGPGQDPQFLISFYEKMQSDKGSIPDRFSAQQFSDYHSELNMSSLELGDSALYFCASSPNGLTAEQYFGPGTRLTVT.

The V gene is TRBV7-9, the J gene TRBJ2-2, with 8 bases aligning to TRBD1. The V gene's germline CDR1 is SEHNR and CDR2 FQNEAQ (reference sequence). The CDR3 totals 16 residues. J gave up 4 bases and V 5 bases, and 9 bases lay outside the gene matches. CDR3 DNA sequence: TGTGCCAGCAGCCAATCAGGGGGCGCGGGCACCGGGGAGCTGTTTTTT. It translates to CASSQSGGAGTGELFF.

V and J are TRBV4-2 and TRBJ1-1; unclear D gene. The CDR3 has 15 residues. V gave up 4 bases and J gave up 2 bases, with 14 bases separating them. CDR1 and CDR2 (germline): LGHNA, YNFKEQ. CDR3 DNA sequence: TGTGCCAGCAGCCCCGGAGGAGTGTCCAACACTGAAGCTTTCTTT. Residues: CASSPGGVSNTEAFF.

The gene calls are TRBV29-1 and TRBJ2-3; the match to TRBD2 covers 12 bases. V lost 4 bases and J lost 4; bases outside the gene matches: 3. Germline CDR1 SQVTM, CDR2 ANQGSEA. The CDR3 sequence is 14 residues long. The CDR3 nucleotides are TGCAGCGTTGGTCTAGCGGGAGGGTCAGATACGCAGTATTTT. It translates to CSVGLAGGSDTQYF.

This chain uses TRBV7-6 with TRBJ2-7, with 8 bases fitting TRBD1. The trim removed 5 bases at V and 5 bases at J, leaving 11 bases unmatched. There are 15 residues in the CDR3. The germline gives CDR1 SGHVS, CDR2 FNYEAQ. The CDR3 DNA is TGTGCCAGCAGCCCAACGATGGACAGGGTCGACGAGCAGTACTTC. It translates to CASSPTMDRVDEQYF. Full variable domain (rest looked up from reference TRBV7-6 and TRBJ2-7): GAGVSQSPRYKVTKRGQDVALRCDPISGHVSLYWYRQALGQGPEFLTYFNYEAQQDKSGLPNDRFSAERPEGSISTLTIQRTEQRDSAMYRCASSPTMDRVDEQYFGPGTRLTVT.

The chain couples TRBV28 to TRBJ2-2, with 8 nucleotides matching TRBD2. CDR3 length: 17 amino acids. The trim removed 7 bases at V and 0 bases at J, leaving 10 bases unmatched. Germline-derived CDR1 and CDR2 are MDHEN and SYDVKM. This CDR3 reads CASTTGTSHSNTGELFF. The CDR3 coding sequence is TGTGCCAGCACGACCGGGACTAGTCATTCGAACACCGGGGAGCTGTTTTTT. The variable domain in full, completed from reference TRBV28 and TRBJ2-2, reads DVKVTQSSRYLVKRTGEKVFLECVQDMDHENMFWYRQDPGLGLRLIYFSYDVKMKEKGDIPEGYSVSREKKERFSLILESASTNQTSMYLCASTTGTSHSNTGELFFGEGSRLTVL.

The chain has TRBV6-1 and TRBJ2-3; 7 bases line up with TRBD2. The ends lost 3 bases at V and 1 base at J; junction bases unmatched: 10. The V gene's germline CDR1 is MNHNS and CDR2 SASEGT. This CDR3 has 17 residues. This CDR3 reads CASSDGGSSFGTDTQYF. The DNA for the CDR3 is TGTGCCAGCAGTGATGGCGGGAGTAGCTTTGGCACAGATACGCAGTATTTT.

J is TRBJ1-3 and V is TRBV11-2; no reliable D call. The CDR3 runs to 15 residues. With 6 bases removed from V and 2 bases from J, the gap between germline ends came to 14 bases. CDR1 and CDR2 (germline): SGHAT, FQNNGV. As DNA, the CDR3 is TGTGCCAGCAGAACAGCCAGACTCGCTGGAAACACCATATATTTT. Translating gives CASRTARLAGNTIYF.

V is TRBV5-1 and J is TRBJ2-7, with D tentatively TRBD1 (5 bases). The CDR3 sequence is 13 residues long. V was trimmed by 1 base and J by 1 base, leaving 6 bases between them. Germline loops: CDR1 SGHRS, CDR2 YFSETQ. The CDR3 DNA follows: TGCGCCAGCAGCTTGACAGGTTCCTACGAGCAGTACTTC. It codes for CASSLTGSYEQYF.

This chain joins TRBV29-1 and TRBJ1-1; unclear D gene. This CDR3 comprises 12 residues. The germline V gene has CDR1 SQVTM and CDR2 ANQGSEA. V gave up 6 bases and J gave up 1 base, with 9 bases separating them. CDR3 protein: CSVEAENTEAFF. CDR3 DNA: TGCAGCGTAGAGGCAGAGAACACTGAAGCTTTCTTT.

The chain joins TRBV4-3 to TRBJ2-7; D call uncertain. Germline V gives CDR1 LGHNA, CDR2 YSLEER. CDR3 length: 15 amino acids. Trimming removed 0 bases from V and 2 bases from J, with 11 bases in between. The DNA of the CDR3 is TGCGCCAGCAGCCAAGATGTCTCGAGAGCCTACGAGCAGTACTTC. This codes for CASSQDVSRAYEQYF.

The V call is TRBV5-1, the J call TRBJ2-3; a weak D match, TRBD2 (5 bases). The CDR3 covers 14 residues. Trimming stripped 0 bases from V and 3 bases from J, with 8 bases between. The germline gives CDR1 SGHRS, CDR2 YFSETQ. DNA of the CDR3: TGCGCCAGCAGCTTGGAACCGGGGACAGATACGCAGTATTTT. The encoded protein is CASSLEPGTDTQYF.

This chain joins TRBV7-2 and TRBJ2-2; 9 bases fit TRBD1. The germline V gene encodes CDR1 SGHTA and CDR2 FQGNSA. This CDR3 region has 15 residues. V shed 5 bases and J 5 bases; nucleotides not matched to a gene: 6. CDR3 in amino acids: CASSRGQGRTGELFF. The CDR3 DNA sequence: TGTGCCAGCAGCCGGGGACAGGGTAGAACCGGGGAGCTGTTTTTT.

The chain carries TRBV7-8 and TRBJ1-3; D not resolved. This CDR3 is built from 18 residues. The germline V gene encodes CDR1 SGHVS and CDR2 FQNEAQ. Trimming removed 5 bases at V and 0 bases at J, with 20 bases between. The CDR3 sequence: CASSPARTSSSSGNTIYF. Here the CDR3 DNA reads TGTGCCAGCAGCCCGGCCCGGACTTCCTCTAGCTCTGGAAACACCATATATTTT.

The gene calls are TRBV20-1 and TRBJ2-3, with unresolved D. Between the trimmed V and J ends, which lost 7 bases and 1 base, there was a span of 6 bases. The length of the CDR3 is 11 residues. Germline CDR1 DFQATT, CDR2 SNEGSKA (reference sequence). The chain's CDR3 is CSVSRTDTQYF. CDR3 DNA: TGCAGTGTTTCACGCACAGATACGCAGTATTTT.

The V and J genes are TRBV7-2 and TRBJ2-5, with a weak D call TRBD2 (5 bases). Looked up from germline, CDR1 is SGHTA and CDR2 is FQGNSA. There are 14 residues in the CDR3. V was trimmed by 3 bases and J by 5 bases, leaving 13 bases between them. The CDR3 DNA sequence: TGTGCCAGCAGCTTTCCCGGGAAAGGGGAGACCCAGTACTTC. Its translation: CASSFPGKGETQYF.

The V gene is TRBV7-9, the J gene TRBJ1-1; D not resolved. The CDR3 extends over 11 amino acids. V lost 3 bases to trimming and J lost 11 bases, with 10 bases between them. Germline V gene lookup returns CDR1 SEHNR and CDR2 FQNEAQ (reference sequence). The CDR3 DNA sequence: TGTGCCAGCAGCTTTGGAGTGTCTGCTTTCTTT. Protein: CASSFGVSAFF.

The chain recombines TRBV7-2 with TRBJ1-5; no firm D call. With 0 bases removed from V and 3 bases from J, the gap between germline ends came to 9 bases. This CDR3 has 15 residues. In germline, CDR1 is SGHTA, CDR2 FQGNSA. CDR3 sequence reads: CASSLAIQPNQPQHF. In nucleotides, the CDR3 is TGTGCCAGCAGCTTAGCGATACAGCCCAATCAGCCCCAGCATTTT. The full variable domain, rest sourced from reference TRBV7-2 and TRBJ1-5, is GAGVSQSPSNKVTEKGKDVELRCDPISGHTALYWYRQSLGQGLEFLIYFQGNSAPDKSGLPSDRFSAERTGGSVSTLTIQRTQQEDSAVYLCASSLAIQPNQPQHFGDGTRLSIL.

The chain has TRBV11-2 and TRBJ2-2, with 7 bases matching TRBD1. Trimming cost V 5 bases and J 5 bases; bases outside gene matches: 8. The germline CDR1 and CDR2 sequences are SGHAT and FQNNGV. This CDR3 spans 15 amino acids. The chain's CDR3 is CASSLRTGLTGELFF. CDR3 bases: TGTGCCAGCAGCCTACGGACAGGTCTGACCGGGGAGCTGTTTTTT.